The entry below gives a single T cell receptor beta chain sequence along with its context. This sample includes further DNA sequences coding for the same CDR3. Genomic DNA of every subset was divided equally among multiple immunoSEQ plates. Per the original methods: Junction-only immunoSEQ sequences carried no quality scores, so filtering differed. Some clones are missing from TCRdb's copy, which holds only in-frame ones; the method was immunoSEQ multiplex PCR. From that table come the V and J calls and clone size; the DNA was used to work out D and trimming. The table records more than 600,000 clones, roughly 94% of them present only once. This sample was included in a study of shared clonotypes between healthy human individuals. Germline V CDR1 and CDR2: SGHRS, YFSETQ. V lost 3 bases to trimming and J lost 7 bases; unmatched junction nucleotides: 4. This CDR3 region has 12 residues. CD8 cells classed as naive were CD45RO-negative and positively selected for CCR7, excluding terminally differentiated effector memory CD45RA+ cells.

The TCR comes from a man aged 25 to 40 in good health. V gene TRBV5-1 combines with J gene TRBJ2-7; TRBD2 agrees at 7 bases. Sequencing was carried out using naive CD8+ T cells sorted from blood. The CDR3: CASSWGGEEQYF. The CDR3, as DNA: TGCGCCAGCAGCTGGGGGGGGGAAGAGCAGTACTTC.